This is a list of T cell receptor beta chains from one sample in a study of brain T cells in children with intractable seizures. The assay was immunoSEQ multiplex PCR, and TCRdb's table has in-frame clones only and misses some. The sample gives about 340,000 clones, 93% of which show up once; around 5% is in the top ten. The sequences come from peripheral blood, collected more than 4 months after surgery. The origin of the receptors is a boy younger than two with tuberous sclerosis and intractable seizures. Both conserved end residues are part of each CDR3. D genes are given only for firm matches. Only part of the rows carry a size: once, few, many, or a class if the clone is expanded.

>TRBD2|TRBJ2-7|TRBV15|once
TGTGCCACCAGCAGAGATGGGACTAGTACCTCCTACGAGCAGTACTTC
CATSRDGTSTSYEQYF
>NA|TRBJ2-3|TRBV30|NA
TGTGCCTGGAGTGTAGGGGACCATAGCACAGATACGCAGTATTTT
CAWSVGDHSTDTQYF
>NA|TRBJ1-2|TRBV12-3/TRBV12-4|NA
TGTGCCAGCAGTTTATTTGAGGTCGGCTACACCTTC
CASSLFEVGYTF
>TRBD1|TRBJ1-2|TRBV5-1|NA
TGCGCCAGCAGCTTGTTTACAGGGGAGACCTATGGCTACACCTTC
CASSLFTGETYGYTF
>TRBD2|TRBJ2-7|TRBV6-5|NA
TGTGCCAGCTCTTTAGGCGGGAGGGCCGGCTACGAGCAGTACTTC
CASSLGGRAGYEQYF
>NA|TRBJ1-2|TRBV7-2|NA
TGTGCCAGCAGCTCTGCCCACAGGAGGTTTGGCTACACCTTC
CASSSAHRRFGYTF
>TRBD1|TRBJ2-7|TRBV7-9|NA
TGTGCCAGCAGCTTAGTGGGACAGGAACGCGAGCAGTACTTC
CASSLVGQEREQYF
>NA|TRBJ1-2|TRBV5-1|NA
TGCGCCAGCACCTGGGGCGCCGAGCTCTATGGCTACACCTTC
CASTWGAELYGYTF
>TRBD1|TRBJ2-7|TRBV30|NA
TGTGCCTGCCTCAGGGGGACAGTCTACGAGCAGTACTTC
CACLRGTVYEQYF
>NA|TRBJ1-1|TRBV10-2|few
TGCGCCAGCAGTCGGGGATCCACTGAAGCTTTCTTT
CASSRGSTEAFF
>TRBD2|TRBJ2-7|TRBV6-2/TRBV6-3|NA
TGTGCCAGCAGTTACCCAAAGCGGGGGAGCTCCTACGAGCAGTACTTC
CASSYPKRGSSYEQYF
>NA|TRBJ2-3|TRBV29-1|NA
TGCAGCGCCCACAGGGTTGCAGATACGCAGTATTTT
CSAHRVADTQYF
>TRBD1|TRBJ1-6|TRBV30|NA
TGTGCCTGGAGGATGGGACAGGGGATAGGGTCACCCCTCCACTTT
CAWRMGQGIGSPLHF
>TRBD1|TRBJ2-7|TRBV10-3|NA
TGTGCCATCAGGGACCCGGGACAGGGGTTTGGTTCCTACGAGCAGTACTTC
CAIRDPGQGFGSYEQYF
>TRBD2|TRBJ2-3|TRBV18|NA
TGTGCCAGCTCACCTGGGATAGCCGGGACTAGCGCATCCCTCACAGATACGCAGTATTTT
CASSPGIAGTSASLTDTQYF
>NA|TRBJ1-5|TRBV19|NA
TGTGCCAGTAAGATGGTGGGAGGCAATCAGCCCCAGCATTTT
CASKMVGGNQPQHF
>NA|TRBJ2-1|TRBV3-1/TRBV3-2|NA
TGTGCCAGCAGCCAAGATCCGTCCAGGGATGAGCAGTTCTTC
CASSQDPSRDEQFF
>TRBD1|TRBJ2-5|TRBV6-5|once
TGTGCCAGCAGTTACTACCCAGGGGGCGCAAGATGGACCCAGTACTTC
CASSYYPGGARWTQYF
>NA|TRBJ2-6|TRBV30|NA
TGTGCCATCGTTCAGGCCGGGGCCAACGTCCTGACTTTC
CAIVQAGANVLTF
>NA|TRBJ2-7|TRBV30|NA
TGTGCCTGGAGTGTAGGGAACGAGCAGTACTTC
CAWSVGNEQYF
>TRBD1|TRBJ2-1|TRBV19|NA
TGTGCCAGTAGTATCCGCCGGACAGGTGTCCAAAGCTCCTACAATGAGCAGTTCTTC
CASSIRRTGVQSSYNEQFF
>NA|TRBJ1-1|TRBV12-3/TRBV12-4|NA
TGTGCCAGCAGTCAAGTTGACACTGAAGCTTTCTTT
CASSQVDTEAFF
>NA|TRBJ1-6|TRBV10-3|NA
TGTGCCAGAAACAGGGTGGCCTCCTATAATTCACCCCTCCACTTT
CARNRVASYNSPLHF
>NA|TRBJ1-1|TRBV16|NA
TGTGCCAGCAGCCAATCGGCTGGGGGGCAATCCGAAGCTTTCTTT
CASSQSAGGQSEAFF
>TRBD1|TRBJ2-1|TRBV30|NA
TGTGCCGGTGACCCGACAGGGGGCAGGGGCAATGAGCAGTTCTTC
CAGDPTGGRGNEQFF
>NA|TRBJ1-1|TRBV30|NA
TGTGCCTGGAGTCGGAACAGCCTTATGATGAACACTGAAGCTTTCTTT
CAWSRNSLMMNTEAFF
>NA|TRBJ1-1|TRBV6-6|NA
TGTGCCAGCAGTTACTCGAGCAGTACTGAAGCTTTCTTT
CASSYSSSTEAFF
>NA|TRBJ2-5|TRBV21-1|NA
TGTGCCAGCAGCAAAGAGAAGGGGGCGGGGACCCAGTACTTC
CASSKEKGAGTQYF
>NA|TRBJ2-3|TRBV6-6|NA
TGTGGCACCGGGGAGACAGATACGCAGTATTTT
CGTGETDTQYF
>TRBD1|TRBJ2-2|TRBV30|NA
TGTGCCTGGAGTTCAACAGGGGCCGGGGAGCTGTTTTTT
CAWSSTGAGELFF
>NA|TRBJ1-5|TRBV2|NA
TGTGCCAGCCAACGATTTCGCGGGCAGCCCCAGCATTTT
CASQRFRGQPQHF
>TRBD1|TRBJ2-6|TRBV30|once
TGTGCCTGGAGTCCGGGACAGGGTAAGAGGGTCCTGACTTTC
CAWSPGQGKRVLTF
>NA|TRBJ1-4|TRBV20-1|NA
TGCAGTGCTCCGTATGGTGAAAAACTGTTTTTT
CSAPYGEKLFF
>NA|TRBJ2-1|TRBV19|NA
TGTGCCAGTAGTCCGGGGGGCAGCGAGCAGTTCTTC
CASSPGGSEQFF
>NA|TRBJ1-5|TRBV2|NA
TGTGCCAGCAGTGAAGGGGCCGCAACCTTCTATAGCAATCAGCCCCAGCATTTT
CASSEGAATFYSNQPQHF
>NA|TRBJ1-4|TRBV19|many
TGTGCCAGTAGCTCTGTATTGGCTGCAACTAATGAAAAACTGTTTTTT
CASSSVLAATNEKLFF
>NA|TRBJ2-6|TRBV6-1|NA
TGTGCCAGCAGTGGCAACAGTCTTTCTGGGGCCAACGTCCTGACTTTC
CASSGNSLSGANVLTF
>NA|TRBJ2-1|TRBV11-3|NA
TGTGCCAGCAGCTATATACTCCGGGACTTTTCTTCTGAGCAGTTCTTC
CASSYILRDFSSEQFF
>NA|TRBJ2-7|TRBV19|NA
TGTGCCAGTAGTATTACACAGGGGACTACCTACGAGCAGTACTTC
CASSITQGTTYEQYF
>TRBD2|TRBJ2-3|TRBV18|once
TGTGCCAGCTCGTCGAGGGGAGCGGGGCCCACAGATACGCAGTATTTT
CASSSRGAGPTDTQYF
>NA|TRBJ1-3|TRBV19|once
TGTGCCAGTAGTATTCTTTTAGGTGCTGGAAACACCATATATTTT
CASSILLGAGNTIYF
>NA|TRBJ1-5|TRBV12-3/TRBV12-4|NA
TGTGCCAGCAGTTTAGGGATTCAGCCCCAGCATTTT
CASSLGIQPQHF
>NA|TRBJ1-2|TRBV5-4|NA
TGTGCCAGCAGCTTGGTTACACTCAAGGACTATGGCTACACCTTC
CASSLVTLKDYGYTF
>NA|TRBJ2-5|TRBV20-1|NA
TGCAGTGCTAGTCATAATCAGGTACTGGGGACCCAGTACTTC
CSASHNQVLGTQYF
>NA|TRBJ2-2|TRBV5-1|NA
TGCGCCAGCAGCCCCCCTGACATTGGGGGGACCGGGGAGCTGTTTTTT
CASSPPDIGGTGELFF